The following is a T cell receptor (beta chain) sequence with its context. This sample is drawn from a study of metastatic and nonmetastatic thyroid tumors. Overall study context: It was across blood and tumor or nodule tissue from malignant and benign thyroid patients that repertoires were compared.

Nobody among the patients had been given any treatment before thyroid surgery. In the authors' workflow: Construction of a distant-metastasis classifier for papillary thyroid cancer relied on CDR3 differences across clinicopathological groups. TCRdb re-analyzed the PCR reads using MiXCR. TCRdb's processing, not the authors', yielded these V and J calls. The sample contains some 16,000 clones, under 15% of which appear only once. This receptor was obtained from a female donor with papillary thyroid cancer or a benign thyroid nodule (not recorded which). Some clones in this sample may be carry-over from other donors' samples. The sample consisted of tumor tissue.

Here the CDR3 reads CASSFGPYEQYF. Written as DNA, the CDR3 is TGTGCCAGCAGCTTTGGGCCCTACGAGCAGTACTTC. This sequence joins TRBV5-5 and TRBJ2-7, with D uncertain. The CDR3 totals 12 residues. CDR1 and CDR2 from the germline V gene are SGHKS and YYEKEE (reference sequence). The V and J ends lost 2 bases and 2 bases respectively, with 5 bases between them.